The text below deals with one TCR beta chain. Its antigen remains unknown. This sample was taken from a study of blood T cells in healthy people across ages. In the study overall: Through template switching, about one barcoded beta molecule was captured per two T cells, as measured in model experiments. Points from the study as a whole: Observed TCR beta diversity per million T cells went down as age went up. This fall followed a roughly linear course with age.

Sample-barcoded 5' priming and a J-beta primer mix drove a second PCR of 7 to 11 cycles. TCRdb re-analysed the 5' RACE reads in MiXCR, keeping a single row per CDR3 protein. The profile shows about 730,000 distinct CDR3 sequences, about 42% of them singletons. The CDR3 runs 11 residues. Per the germline V gene, CDR1 is MNHNS and CDR2 is SASEGT. With 4 bases removed from V and 10 bases from J, the gap between germline ends came to 10 bases. The chain carries TRBV6-1 and TRBJ1-1, with a possible D match to TRBD1 (5 bases). This clonotype was obtained from a woman aged 60-75 years in good health. Sequencing was carried out using blood. CDR3 region: CASSASGVAFF. CDR3 DNA: TGTGCCAGCAGTGCTTCGGGGGTAGCTTTCTTT.